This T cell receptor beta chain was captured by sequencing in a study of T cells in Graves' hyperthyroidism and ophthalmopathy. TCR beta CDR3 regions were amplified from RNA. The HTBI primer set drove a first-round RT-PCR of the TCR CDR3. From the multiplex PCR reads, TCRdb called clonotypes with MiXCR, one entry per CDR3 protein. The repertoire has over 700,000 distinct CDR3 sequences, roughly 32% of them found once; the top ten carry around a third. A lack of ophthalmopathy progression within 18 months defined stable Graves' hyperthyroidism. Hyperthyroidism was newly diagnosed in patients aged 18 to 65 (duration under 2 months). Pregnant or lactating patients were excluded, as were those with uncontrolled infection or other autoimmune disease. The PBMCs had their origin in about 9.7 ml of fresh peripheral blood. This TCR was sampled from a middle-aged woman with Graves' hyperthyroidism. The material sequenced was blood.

The CDR3 protein is CASSAFRVPNEGYTF. The CDR3 DNA reads as TGTGCCAGCAGCGCGTTCAGGGTCCCTAACGAGGGCTACACCTTC. The chain joins TRBV7-6 to TRBJ1-2, with a tentative D call TRBD1 (5 bases). This CDR3 has 15 amino acids. The germline gives CDR1 SGHVS, CDR2 FNYEAQ. Trimming removed 5 bases from V and 8 bases from J, with 21 bases in between.